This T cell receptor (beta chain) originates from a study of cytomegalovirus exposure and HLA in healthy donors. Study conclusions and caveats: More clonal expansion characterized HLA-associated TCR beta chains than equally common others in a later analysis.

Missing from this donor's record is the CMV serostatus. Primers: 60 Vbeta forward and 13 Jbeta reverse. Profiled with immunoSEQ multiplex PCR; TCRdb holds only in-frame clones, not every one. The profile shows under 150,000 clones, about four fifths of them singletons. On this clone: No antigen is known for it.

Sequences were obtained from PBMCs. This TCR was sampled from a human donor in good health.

The CDR3 nucleotides read TGTGCCAGCAGTGAAGTGGGTATTACAGTCTATGAGCAGTTCTTC. Encoded protein: CASSEVGITVYEQFF. The gene calls are TRBV6-1 and TRBJ2-1; D remains unclear. This CDR3 region has 15 residues. Trimming pared 1 base from V and 8 bases from J, leaving 15 bases between. Per germline, CDR1 MNHNS and CDR2 SASEGT.